This T cell receptor (beta chain) was retrieved from a study of T cell repertoires in cytomegalovirus infection. Overall study: Public signatures in TCR beta pointed to CMV infection and matching HLA type.

A word on this clonotype: Its target is not known.

Study-level points and caveats: Across the ex vivo response, the dominant clonotypes were HLA-C-restricted CMV-specific TCR beta clonotypes. The study identified carriers of CMV plus the relevant HLA from cumulative public TCR beta family frequency.

MiXCR was run by TCRdb on the reads, yielding one entry per CDR3 protein. The sample includes roughly 150,000 distinct CDR3 sequences, around 24% seen only once; the top ten take approximately 9.9%. The sequencing input was PBMCs. The sequence was collected from a human donor in good health (CMV status not recorded). Some clones in this sample may be carry-over from other donors' samples.

CDR3 DNA: TGCAGTGCTTCGGGCCGTGAGGCAGATACGCAGTATTTT. This codes for CSASGREADTQYF. J is TRBJ2-3 and V is TRBV20-1; D gene uncertain. Germline assignment: CDR1 DFQATT and CDR2 SNEGSKA (reference sequence). V shed 5 bases and J shed 4 bases, with 13 bases lying between them. This CDR3 region has 13 residues.